Here is one T cell receptor (beta chain) with its context. This record comes from a study of blood T cell repertoires in COVID-19. Study-wide background: The United States, Italy and Spain were the sources of the acute and convalescent COVID-19 samples.

In the original processing: From reference gene primer amplification, estimates of nucleated cell counts were derived. Profiled with immunoSEQ multiplex PCR; TCRdb holds only in-frame clones, not every one. V and J calls and clone size follow that table, whereas D and trimming were derived from the DNA. The sample contains hundreds of thousands of clones, about 88% of which appear only once. The germline gives CDR1 SGHRS, CDR2 YFSETQ. This CDR3 is 13 amino acids long. The V end was cut by 3 bases, the J end by 3 bases, with 9 bases between. The sequenced sample was peripheral blood. The V gene is TRBV5-1, the J gene TRBJ1-1; D is ambiguous. The receptor comes from a woman in her 70s with COVID-19, enrolled during active disease. Written as DNA, the CDR3 is TGCGCCAGCAGCTCGCGGATGGACACTGAAGCTTTCTTT. Translation gives CASSSRMDTEAFF. The full variable domain, rest sourced from reference TRBV5-1 and TRBJ1-1, is KAGVTQTPRYLIKTRGQQVTLSCSPISGHRSVSWYQQTPGQGLQFLFEYFSETQRNKGNFPGRFSGRQFSNSRSEMNVSTLELGDSALYLCASSSRMDTEAFFGQGTRLTVV.